This is a list of T cell receptor beta chains from one sample in a study of blood T cell repertoires in COVID-19. Sequenced by immunoSEQ multiplex PCR; TCRdb stores in-frame clones only, minus some. The sample holds some 270,000 clones; 90% are singletons and the top ten take around 2.3%. Input material: peripheral blood. These receptors were obtained from a woman aged 60-70 years with COVID-19, enrolled during active disease. Each CDR3 is given with its conserved first and last residue. Fields, in order: CDR3 protein, CDR3 DNA, D gene, clone size, J gene, V gene. The D gene is left open where the match is weak. The size of a clone is reported for some rows only, either as once, few or many, or as a class for expanded clones.

CDR3: CASSQGTLEQYF; DNA: TGTGCCAGCAGCCAGGGAACCTTAGAGCAGTACTTC; D: -; size: once; J: TRBJ2-7; V: TRBV5-8
CDR3: CASRQQGSGNTIYF; DNA: TGTGCCAGCAGACAACAGGGGTCCGGAAACACCATATATTTT; D: TRBD1; size: -; J: TRBJ1-3; V: TRBV11-2
CDR3: CASSAAGTSYNEQFF; DNA: TGTGCCAGCAGCGCAGCCGGGACTAGTTACAATGAGCAGTTCTTC; D: TRBD2; size: -; J: TRBJ2-1; V: TRBV5-6
CDR3: CASSPPRGTDTQYF; DNA: TGTGCCAGCTCACCACCCCGTGGCACAGATACGCAGTATTTT; D: -; size: -; J: TRBJ2-3; V: TRBV18
CDR3: CASSPTGGVGEKLFF; DNA: TGTGCCAGCAGCCCAACAGGGGGCGTCGGTGAAAAACTGTTTTTT; D: TRBD1; size: -; J: TRBJ1-4; V: TRBV5-8
CDR3: CASSQGGSTNEKLFF; DNA: TGTGCCAGCAGCCAAGGAGGGTCAACTAATGAAAAACTGTTTTTT; D: -; size: -; J: TRBJ1-4; V: TRBV4-2
CDR3: CASSQVWGGQQETQYF; DNA: TGTGCCAGCAGCCAAGTCTGGGGGGGTCAACAAGAGACCCAGTACTTC; D: TRBD2; size: once; J: TRBJ2-5; V: TRBV3-1/TRBV3-2
CDR3: CATSRRLGGSPLHF; DNA: TGTGCCACCAGCAGACGCCTGGGGGGTTCACCCCTCCACTTT; D: -; size: -; J: TRBJ1-6; V: TRBV15
CDR3: CATRLAGYQETQYF; DNA: TGTGCCACCCGACTAGCGGGGTACCAAGAGACCCAGTACTTC; D: TRBD2; size: once; J: TRBJ2-5; V: TRBV6-5
CDR3: CASSERAPGIGELFF; DNA: TGTGCCAGCAGTGAAAGGGCCCCAGGGATCGGGGAGCTGTTTTTT; D: -; size: -; J: TRBJ2-2; V: TRBV2
CDR3: CSVDVRGSYEQYF; DNA: TGCAGCGTTGATGTCAGGGGGTCCTACGAGCAGTACTTC; D: TRBD1; size: -; J: TRBJ2-7; V: TRBV29-1
CDR3: CASSLRRAETQYF; DNA: TGTGCCAGCAGCTTAAGGCGGGCGGAGACCCAGTACTTC; D: -; size: -; J: TRBJ2-5; V: TRBV11-2
CDR3: CASSLVPGMNTEAFF; DNA: TGCGCCAGCAGCTTGGTTCCGGGGATGAACACTGAAGCTTTCTTT; D: -; size: -; J: TRBJ1-1; V: TRBV5-1
CDR3: CASRAGTGETQYF; DNA: TGTGCCAGCAGGGCCGGGACAGGGGAGACCCAGTACTTC; D: TRBD1; size: -; J: TRBJ2-5; V: TRBV6-5
CDR3: CASLSRNEQFF; DNA: TGTGCCAGCCTCTCGAGGAATGAGCAGTTCTTC; D: -; size: few; J: TRBJ2-1; V: TRBV3-1/TRBV3-2
CDR3: CASSVEASGDNEQFF; DNA: TGTGCCAGCAGCGTAGAGGCTAGCGGGGACAATGAGCAGTTCTTC; D: TRBD2; size: -; J: TRBJ2-1; V: TRBV9
CDR3: CASRDRGNQPQHF; DNA: TGTGCCAGCAGGGACAGGGGCAATCAGCCCCAGCATTTT; D: TRBD1; size: -; J: TRBJ1-5; V: TRBV5-8
CDR3: CASGGNTGELFF; DNA: TGTGCCAGCGGGGGGAACACCGGGGAGCTGTTTTTT; D: -; size: once; J: TRBJ2-2; V: TRBV19
CDR3: CSVDFREETQYF; DNA: TGCAGCGTTGATTTCCGTGAAGAGACCCAGTACTTC; D: -; size: -; J: TRBJ2-5; V: TRBV29-1
CDR3: CASSLSYGTGLSPREKLFF; DNA: TGTGCCAGCAGCTTGTCCTACGGGACAGGGCTTTCTCCCCGTGAAAAACTGTTTTTT; D: TRBD1; size: -; J: TRBJ1-4; V: TRBV5-5
CDR3: CASSRGGADNEQFF; DNA: TGTGCCAGCAGTCGGGGGGGCGCGGACAATGAGCAGTTCTTC; D: TRBD2; size: -; J: TRBJ2-1; V: TRBV6-5
CDR3: CASSPGRTAQETQYF; DNA: TGTGCCAGCTCACCAGGAAGGACAGCCCAAGAGACCCAGTACTTC; D: -; size: once; J: TRBJ2-5; V: TRBV18
CDR3: CASGTGSPLHF; DNA: TGTGCCAGCGGTACAGGGTCACCCCTCCACTTT; D: -; size: -; J: TRBJ1-6; V: TRBV6-5
CDR3: CASSQGTVSPLHF; DNA: TGCGCCAGCAGCCAGGGGACAGTCTCACCCCTCCACTTT; D: TRBD1; size: -; J: TRBJ1-6; V: TRBV4-3
CDR3: CASSPSANGEQPQHF; DNA: TGTGCCAGCTCACCTTCAGCGAACGGGGAACAGCCCCAGCATTTT; D: -; size: -; J: TRBJ1-5; V: TRBV18
CDR3: CASSRTGHTEAFF; DNA: TGTGCCAGCAGTAGGACAGGGCACACTGAAGCTTTCTTT; D: TRBD1; size: -; J: TRBJ1-1; V: TRBV12-3/TRBV12-4
CDR3: CASSGIKSSGANVLTF; DNA: TGTGCCAGCAGTGGTATTAAGAGCTCTGGGGCCAACGTCCTGACTTTC; D: -; size: -; J: TRBJ2-6; V: TRBV6-1
CDR3: CASSLTTGVNTGELFF; DNA: TGTGCCAGCAGCTTGACGACAGGGGTCAACACCGGGGAGCTGTTTTTT; D: TRBD1; size: -; J: TRBJ2-2; V: TRBV5-8
CDR3: CSVVPGQKVNTEAFF; DNA: TGCAGCGTCGTCCCGGGACAGAAAGTGAACACTGAAGCTTTCTTT; D: TRBD1; size: -; J: TRBJ1-1; V: TRBV29-1
CDR3: CSVGPVDRAHGYTF; DNA: TGCAGCGTTGGACCCGTGGACAGGGCCCATGGCTACACCTTC; D: TRBD1; size: -; J: TRBJ1-2; V: TRBV29-1
CDR3: CASSELGGYNSPLHF; DNA: TGTGCCAGCAGTGAATTAGGGGGTTATAATTCACCCCTCCACTTT; D: -; size: -; J: TRBJ1-6; V: TRBV25-1
CDR3: CASGLVRGLKERKKPMYTEAFF; DNA: TGTGCTAGTGGTTTGGTACGAGGGTTAAAGGAAAGGAAAAAACCAATGTACACTGAAGCTTTCTTT; D: -; size: -; J: TRBJ1-1; V: TRBV12-5
CDR3: CASSNRQRRRGEKLFF; DNA: TGTGCCAGCAGTAATCGACAGCGGAGGAGGGGTGAAAAACTGTTTTTT; D: -; size: -; J: TRBJ1-4; V: TRBV25-1
CDR3: CASSVRDRAIEQYF; DNA: TGTGCCAGCAGCGTTCGGGACAGGGCGATCGAGCAGTACTTC; D: TRBD1; size: -; J: TRBJ2-7; V: TRBV9
CDR3: CASSLYAGLGNSPLHF; DNA: TGTGCCAGCAGCCTATACGCCGGACTGGGGAATTCACCCCTCCACTTT; D: -; size: -; J: TRBJ1-6; V: TRBV7-3
CDR3: CASSPDPTDRGQAFF; DNA: TGTGCCAGCAGCCCAGACCCGACCGACAGGGGGCAAGCTTTCTTT; D: TRBD1; size: -; J: TRBJ1-1; V: TRBV5-6
CDR3: CASSGGNTYEQYF; DNA: TGTGCCAGCAGCGGAGGAAACACCTACGAGCAGTACTTC; D: -; size: -; J: TRBJ2-7; V: TRBV9
CDR3: CASSFHIDRETGELFF; DNA: TGTGCCAGCAGCTTTCATATAGATCGTGAGACCGGGGAGCTGTTTTTT; D: -; size: -; J: TRBJ2-2; V: TRBV11-2
CDR3: CASRKAGLGGYTF; DNA: TGTGCCAGCAGGAAAGCGGGGTTGGGTGGCTACACCTTC; D: -; size: -; J: TRBJ1-2; V: TRBV12-3/TRBV12-4
CDR3: CASSRTPGGDFGNTEAFF; DNA: TGTGCCAGCAGCCGGACCCCAGGGGGCGATTTCGGGAACACTGAAGCTTTCTTT; D: TRBD1; size: -; J: TRBJ1-1; V: TRBV3-1/TRBV3-2
CDR3: CARINPDRANEQFF; DNA: TGTGCCAGAATAAATCCGGACAGGGCTAATGAGCAGTTCTTC; D: -; size: -; J: TRBJ2-1; V: TRBV21-1
CDR3: CASSSHSESSTPLHF; DNA: TGTGCCAGCAGCTCTCACAGTGAGAGCTCTACACCCCTCCACTTT; D: -; size: -; J: TRBJ1-6; V: TRBV3-1/TRBV3-2
CDR3: CASSLDPGQDQPQHF; DNA: TGTGCCAGCAGCTTAGACCCGGGACAGGATCAGCCCCAGCATTTT; D: TRBD1; size: -; J: TRBJ1-5; V: TRBV11-2
CDR3: CASSLDRVETQYF; DNA: TGTGCCAGCAGCCTTGACAGGGTTGAGACCCAGTACTTC; D: TRBD1; size: -; J: TRBJ2-5; V: TRBV11-3
CDR3: CASSLEQVRSPLHF; DNA: TGTGCCAGCAGCTTAGAACAGGTCCGGTCACCCCTCCACTTT; D: -; size: -; J: TRBJ1-6; V: TRBV7-9
CDR3: CASSQTVFQRTGRPNEQFF; DNA: TGCGCCAGCAGCCAGACCGTGTTCCAGAGGACAGGGCGGCCCAATGAGCAGTTCTTC; D: TRBD1; size: -; J: TRBJ2-1; V: TRBV4-3
CDR3: CATSRESDSLNPGYTF; DNA: TGTGCCACCAGCAGAGAGTCAGACAGCCTTAACCCTGGCTACACCTTC; D: -; size: -; J: TRBJ1-2; V: TRBV15
CDR3: CASSPLPAGGPAEQYF; DNA: TGTGCCAGCAGCCCCCTTCCAGCGGGGGGGCCAGCCGAGCAGTACTTC; D: TRBD2; size: -; J: TRBJ2-7; V: TRBV5-4